The clone carrying this T cell receptor beta chain was recorded at least ten times. Its specificity is unknown. The data belong to a study of breast tumors, draining lymph nodes, adjacent tissues. One entry per CDR3 protein, called by TCRdb with MiXCR from the multiplex PCR reads. The sample consists of tens of thousands of distinct CDR3 sequences, around 45% of them appearing once. Study conclusions and caveats: Tumor and nontumor repertoires were significantly more similar in luminal-like than in basal-like breast cancer.

The ends were cut back, 5 bases at V and 3 bases at J, with 19 bases in the middle. Germline V CDR1 and CDR2: SEHNR, FQNEAQ (reference sequence). The CDR3 is 16 residues long. Source material: breast tumor tissue. The source of this sequence is a female donor with breast cancer. Some clones in this sample may be carry-over from other donors' samples. The rearrangement joins TRBV7-9 to TRBJ1-1; tentative D call: TRBD1 (6 bases). For the CDR3, the DNA is TGTGCCAGCAGCGCTGGGTCAGGGGAGCAGGACACTGAAGCTTTCTTT. Its translation: CASSAGSGEQDTEAFF.